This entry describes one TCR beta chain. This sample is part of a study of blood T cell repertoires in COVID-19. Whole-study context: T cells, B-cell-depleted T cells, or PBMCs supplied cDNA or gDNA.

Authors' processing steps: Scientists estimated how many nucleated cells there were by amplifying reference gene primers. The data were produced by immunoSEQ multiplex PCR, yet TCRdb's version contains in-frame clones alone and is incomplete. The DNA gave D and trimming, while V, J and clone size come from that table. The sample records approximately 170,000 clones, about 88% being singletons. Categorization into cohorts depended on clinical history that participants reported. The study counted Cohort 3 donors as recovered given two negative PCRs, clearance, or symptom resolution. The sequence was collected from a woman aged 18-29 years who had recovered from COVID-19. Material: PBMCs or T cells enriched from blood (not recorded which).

The CDR3 loop is CASNNPAGNTIYF. Written as DNA, the CDR3 is TGTGCCAGCAACAATCCTGCTGGAAACACCATATATTTT. This rearrangement joins TRBV28 to TRBJ1-3; D is unresolved. The CDR3 loop spans 13 amino acids. The ends were cut back, 7 bases at V and 2 bases at J, with 9 bases in the middle. Germline values: CDR1 MDHEN, CDR2 SYDVKM.